The next 30 T cell receptor beta chains were all read from a single sample in a study of shared T cell receptors in the human thymus (dated by TCRdb to about 2021). Libraries were constructed by the immunoSEQ multiplex PCR assay. TCRdb carries this immuneACCESS record with in-frame sequences only. Its versions omit some clonotypes, under half of them owing to an unresolved V gene in the studies checked, with the rest unexplained. The sample profile shows hundreds of thousands of clones; roughly 88% of them were found once. The ten largest clones take up 0.0095% to 0.013% of the sample. The sample was also reused in another study, on human thymus T cells.

The sample was thymocytes. The receptors shown here come from a girl in the first two years of life with a congenital heart defect. Donor details come from another sample of the same person, matched by shared clones.

This chain links TRBV20-1 with TRBJ1-4; D unclear. Trimming took off 2 bases at V and 12 bases at J, with 10 bases between the two ends. CDR1 is DFQATT, CDR2 SNEGSKA, per germline (reference sequence). The CDR3 extends over 11 amino acids. The CDR3 sequence is CSARRQAQLFF. The CDR3 DNA follows: TGCAGTGCTAGACGGCAAGCGCAACTGTTTTTT.

The rearrangement uses TRBV9 and TRBJ1-1; 7 nucleotides line up with TRBD1. The CDR3 has 16 residues. Per germline, CDR1 SGDLS and CDR2 YYNGEE. Trimming took 3 bases from V and 1 from J; bases not matched to a gene: 9. CDR3 in DNA: TGTGCCAGCAGCGGGAGTCCGGGACAGCCGAACACTGAAGCTTTCTTT. Translation gives CASSGSPGQPNTEAFF. Full variable domain (outside the CDR3, taken from reference TRBV9 and TRBJ1-1): DSGVTQTPKHLITATGQRVTLRCSPRSGDLSVYWYQQSLDQGLQFLIQYYNGEERAKGNILERFSAQQFPDLHSELNLSSLELGDSALYFCASSGSPGQPNTEAFFGQGTRLTVV.

The chain carries TRBV13 and TRBJ1-2; the D is unclear. The germline CDR1 and CDR2 sequences are PRHDT and FYEKMQ (reference sequence). The CDR3 has 13 residues. Trimming took 2 bases from V and 6 from J, leaving 10 bases between them. CDR3 in amino acids: CASSLYRGDGYTF. The CDR3 nucleotides are TGTGCCAGCAGCTTATACCGGGGAGATGGCTACACCTTC.

V gene TRBV14 combines with J gene TRBJ1-2, with a tentative D call TRBD1 (5 bases). The V end was cut by 3 bases, the J end by 8 bases, with 25 bases between. The CDR3 totals 17 residues. From germline, CDR1 is SGHDN and CDR2 FVKESK. The CDR3 nucleotides read TGTGCCAGCAGCCACCGATTTGGGGGGATATGGTATAGCGGCTACACCTTC. Protein product: CASSHRFGGIWYSGYTF.

The chain carries TRBV13 and TRBJ2-7, with D unclear. Germline lookup yields CDR1 PRHDT and CDR2 FYEKMQ (reference sequence). V was clipped by 2 bases and J by 4 bases, with 21 bases between them. This CDR3 spans 17 amino acids. For the CDR3, the DNA is TGTGCCAGCAGCTTATATCCCCCCCCGGCAGGTTGGTACGAGCAGTACTTC. Translation gives CASSLYPPPAGWYEQYF.

The rearrangement uses TRBV27 and TRBJ1-5; D uncertain. The CDR3 covers 10 residues. V was shortened by 6 bases and J by 9 bases, with 6 bases between the two germline ends. Germline V CDR1 and CDR2: MNHEY, SMNVEV (reference sequence). CDR3 amino acids: CASRSGPQHF. The DNA for the CDR3 is TGTGCCAGCAGGTCCGGGCCCCAGCATTTT.

The chain recombines TRBV5-1 with TRBJ1-6; 8 bases match TRBD1. After removal of 4 bases from V and 5 bases from J, the junction contained 11 bases not matched to a gene. The CDR3 extends over 17 amino acids. Per germline, CDR1 SGHRS and CDR2 YFSETQ. The CDR3: CASSLLGTGRNNSPLHF. The CDR3 bases are TGCGCCAGCAGCCTTCTAGGGACAGGTAGAAATAATTCACCCCTCCACTTT.

This chain links TRBV27 with TRBJ1-2; 9 nucleotides match TRBD1. Germline CDR1 and CDR2: MNHEY and SMNVEV (reference sequence). This CDR3 spans 15 amino acids. V lost 5 bases, J lost 4 bases, and 8 bases stayed unmatched. CDR3 residues: CASSTHQDRGYGYTF. The CDR3 DNA is TGTGCCAGCAGTACACATCAGGACAGGGGCTATGGCTACACCTTC.

The chain employs TRBV5-1 and TRBJ2-2; TRBD1 aligns across 11 bases. The CDR3 extends over 19 amino acids. Germline assignment: CDR1 SGHRS and CDR2 YFSETQ. Trimming at V came to 0 bases and at J to 2 bases, leaving 9 bases not matched to a gene. This chain's CDR3 is CASSLGPGQGATNTGELFF. CDR3 DNA: TGCGCCAGCAGCTTGGGCCCCGGACAGGGGGCGACCAACACCGGGGAGCTGTTTTTT.

The J gene is TRBJ1-1, the V gene TRBV28; D remains ambiguous. This CDR3 has 14 amino acids. V lost 6 bases and J lost 0, with 11 bases in between. CDR1 and CDR2 from the germline V gene are MDHEN and SYDVKM. Here the CDR3 reads CASRVSNMNTEAFF. CDR3 in DNA: TGTGCCAGCAGGGTCAGTAACATGAACACTGAAGCTTTCTTT.

The chain links TRBV6-5 to TRBJ1-1; tentatively, D is TRBD1 (6 bases). With 6 bases removed from V and 7 bases from J, the gap between germline ends came to 21 bases. The CDR3 runs to 15 residues. Germline CDR1 and CDR2: MNHEY and SVGAGI. The CDR3 spells CASRSGEGAGSEAFF. For the CDR3, the DNA is TGTGCCAGCAGATCAGGGGAGGGTGCCGGTAGTGAAGCTTTCTTT.

The chain employs TRBV29-1 and TRBJ2-3; tentative D call: TRBD2 (6 bases). The V gene lost 5 bases and the J gene lost 0 bases, with 9 bases spanning the gap. The CDR3 runs to 13 residues. Germline assignment: CDR1 SQVTM and CDR2 ANQGSEA. The CDR3 DNA reads TGCAGCGTTAACCGGGGGAGCACAGATACGCAGTATTTT. Translated: CSVNRGSTDTQYF.

The chain uses TRBV18 and TRBJ1-6; no reliable D call. V gave up 3 bases and J gave up 0 bases, with 15 bases separating them. Germline V gene data show CDR1 as KGHSH and CDR2 as LQKENI. The CDR3 is 18 amino acids. Written as DNA, the CDR3 is TGTGCCAGCTCACCCATTGGAGTATTTAGCTCCTATAATTCACCCCTCCACTTT. Translated: CASSPIGVFSSYNSPLHF.

This clone was seen only once. The chain uses TRBV29-1 and TRBJ2-7; 9 bases agree with TRBD1. Germline CDR1 SQVTM, CDR2 ANQGSEA. J lost 6 bases, V lost 4 bases, and 13 bases had no gene match. The CDR3 runs to 15 residues. CDR3 in amino acids: CSVAPNRGLSGEQYF. The DNA of the CDR3 is TGCAGCGTTGCGCCTAACAGGGGGCTTTCGGGCGAGCAGTACTTC.

This chain uses TRBV6-4 with TRBJ2-7, with D possibly TRBD2 on 5 matching bases. The CDR3 is 13 residues long. The germline V and J ends were trimmed by 0 bases and 2 bases, with 5 bases remaining between them. Germline V CDR1 and CDR2: MRHNA, SNTAGT. The CDR3 sequence: CASSDSGTYEQYF. As DNA, the CDR3 is TGTGCCAGCAGTGACTCCGGGACCTACGAGCAGTACTTC.

The rearrangement uses TRBV7-3 and TRBJ2-7, with D perhaps TRBD1 (6 bases). This CDR3 spans 15 amino acids. V lost 4 bases and J 2 bases, leaving 15 bases between the germline ends. CDR1 is SGHTA, CDR2 FQGTGA, per germline. The DNA of the CDR3 is TGTGCCAGCAGCTCTCTTCCGGGACATGCCTACGAGCAGTACTTC. It encodes CASSSLPGHAYEQYF.

This chain uses TRBV7-2 with TRBJ1-2; 9 bases align to TRBD1. V dropped 4 bases and J dropped 3; count of bases not matched to a gene: 18. The CDR3 has 19 amino acids. Germline V CDR1 and CDR2: SGHTA, FQGNSA. CDR3 in amino acids: CASSYYGPDRGSADYGYTF. The DNA of the CDR3 is TGTGCCAGCAGCTATTACGGGCCGGACAGGGGCTCGGCTGACTATGGCTACACCTTC. Full variable domain (outside the CDR3, taken from reference TRBV7-2 and TRBJ1-2): GAGVSQSPSNKVTEKGKDVELRCDPISGHTALYWYRQSLGQGLEFLIYFQGNSAPDKSGLPSDRFSAERTGGSVSTLTIQRTQQEDSAVYLCASSYYGPDRGSADYGYTFGSGTRLTVV.

The rearrangement uses TRBV5-1 and TRBJ2-4, with 10 bases fitting TRBD2. The CDR3 has 21 residues. Trimming removed 0 bases from V and 6 bases from J; junction bases left unmatched: 21. Germline CDR1 SGHRS, CDR2 YFSETQ. The CDR3 sequence is CASSLAWSKRSGGAPLNIQYF. The DNA for the CDR3 is TGCGCCAGCAGCTTGGCCTGGTCGAAAAGGAGCGGGGGGGCCCCTTTAAACATTCAGTACTTC.

This chain links TRBV14 with TRBJ2-2; D not resolved. In germline, CDR1 is SGHDN, CDR2 FVKESK. With 0 bases removed from V and 4 bases from J, the gap between germline ends came to 9 bases. This CDR3 comprises 15 residues. CDR3 nucleotide sequence: TGTGCCAGCAGCCAAGACTGCCCAGGCACCGGGGAGCTGTTTTTT. Residues: CASSQDCPGTGELFF.

Only one count was recorded for this clone. CDR3 region: CASSRRTVDLNEQFF. Written as DNA, the CDR3 is TGCGCCAGCAGCCGGAGGACAGTAGACCTCAATGAGCAGTTCTTC. The V gene is TRBV5-1, the J gene TRBJ2-1; TRBD1 is a possible D gene (6 bases). From germline, CDR1 is SGHRS and CDR2 YFSETQ. Trimming pared 4 bases from V and 6 bases from J, leaving 17 bases between. The CDR3 is 15 residues long.

The chain combines TRBV6-5 with TRBJ1-1, with D possibly matching TRBD1 (6 bases). V lost 6 bases and J 5 bases, leaving 16 bases between the germline ends. Germline CDR1 and CDR2: MNHEY and SVGAGI. The CDR3 runs 14 residues. The CDR3 DNA reads as TGTGCCAGCAGGAACAGGGTAACTGGGACTGAAGCTTTCTTT. This translates into CASRNRVTGTEAFF.

V and J are TRBV19 and TRBJ1-1; TRBD1 might be the D (5 bases). The CDR3 is 15 residues long. CDR1 and CDR2 (germline): LNHDA, SQIVND (reference sequence). V shed 6 bases and J shed 0 bases, with 14 bases lying between them. The DNA of the CDR3 is TGTGCCAGTAGATGGGGCAGATTCATGAACACTGAAGCTTTCTTT. It yields the protein CASRWGRFMNTEAFF.

The chain has TRBV7-2 and TRBJ1-2; perhaps TRBD1 as D (6 bases). CDR1 is SGHTA and CDR2 is FQGNSA in the germline V gene. The CDR3 contains 15 residues. V lost 5 bases to trimming and J lost 4 bases, with 17 bases between them. DNA for the CDR3: TGTGCCAGCAGCCCTAGAGGGGGTACTCTCTATGGCTACACCTTC. Translating it yields CASSPRGGTLYGYTF.

This clone has only a few counts. The chain is built from TRBV14 and TRBJ1-2; D gene ambiguous. V was trimmed by 1 base and J by 10 bases, leaving 19 bases between them. This CDR3 has 15 amino acids. CDR1 and CDR2 (germline): SGHDN, FVKESK. The CDR3, as DNA: TGTGCCAGCAGCCAAGGGTCTCAGACCGAGCGCTACTACACCTTC. Translating it yields CASSQGSQTERYYTF.

This clone was detected once. The rearrangement uses TRBV7-6 and TRBJ2-1, with TRBD1 matching over 9 bases. This CDR3 spans 14 amino acids. V was pared by 5 bases and J by 8 bases, with 7 bases of the junction left unmatched. CDR1 is SGHVS, CDR2 FNYEAQ, per germline. The CDR3 nucleotides are TGTGCCAGCAGCCCCGGGACAGGGTTCGATGAGCAGTTCTTC. Its protein is CASSPGTGFDEQFF.

The chain joins TRBV2 to TRBJ1-1; no definite D call. The CDR3 length is 12 residues. Trimming pared 6 bases from V and 8 bases from J, leaving 13 bases between. Per germline, CDR1 SNHLY and CDR2 FYNNEI. The CDR3 DNA reads TGTGCCAGCAGGAGTGTTCCTTTGGAAGCTTTCTTT. This codes for CASRSVPLEAFF.

V gene TRBV2 combines with J gene TRBJ1-5; 10 bases are shared with TRBD1. This CDR3 spans 15 amino acids. J lost 4 bases, V lost 6 bases, and 6 bases had no gene match. Germline values: CDR1 SNHLY, CDR2 FYNNEI. The DNA of the CDR3 is TGTGCCAGCAGGGGGACAGGGGCCATTAATCAGCCCCAGCATTTT. Its protein product is CASRGTGAINQPQHF.

This chain links TRBV15 with TRBJ2-5; TRBD1 aligns across 7 bases. The V gene end was trimmed by 5 bases and the J gene end by 5 bases; junction bases not matched to a gene: 11. The CDR3 loop spans 15 amino acids. Germline values: CDR1 LNHNV, CDR2 YYDKDF (reference sequence). The CDR3 sequence is CATSLERGRGETQYF. The CDR3 nucleotides are TGTGCCACCAGCCTCGAAAGGGGGCGCGGGGAGACCCAGTACTTC.

The J gene is TRBJ2-5, the V gene TRBV21-1; the listed D gene, TRBD2, was not tested against the DNA. TRBV21-1 is a pseudogene. The CDR3 spans 16 residues. The CDR3 DNA sequence: TGTGCCAGCAGCGACCCAAAAAGGAGATTAGAAGAGACCCAGTACTTC. Translating it yields CASSDPKRRLEETQYF.

V is TRBV11-2 and J is TRBJ2-1, with 12 bases identical to TRBD2. The V segment lost 2 bases and the J segment 2 bases; nucleotides outside the gene matches: 10. CDR1 is SGHAT, CDR2 FQNNGV, per germline. CDR3 length: 19 residues. The CDR3 bases are TGTGCCAGCAGCTTAAAAGGACTAGCGGGGTCCTTGGCCTACAATGAGCAGTTCTTC. This gives the protein CASSLKGLAGSLAYNEQFF.